These T cell receptor beta chains were read from a single sample in a study of cytomegalovirus exposure and HLA in healthy donors. Using immunoSEQ multiplex PCR, the repertoire was profiled, and TCRdb retains in-frame clones only, with some absent. This repertoire shows around 110,000 clones, roughly 66% found once; its top ten account for 2.2%. Sequences were obtained from PBMCs. The receptors derive from a woman between 25 and 40 years old in good health and CMV-seronegative. Both conserved end residues are part of each CDR3. The D gene is left open where the match is weak. Clone size, where shown, is once, few, many, or a class for clones that have expanded.

clone_size,d_call,j_call,v_call,cdr3_aa,cdr3_nt
NA,NA,TRBJ1-1,TRBV5-5,CASIQNTEAFF,TGTGCCAGCATCCAGAACACTGAAGCTTTCTTT
NA,NA,TRBJ1-5,TRBV30,CAWRPQGRGSNQPQHF,TGTGCCTGGAGACCCCAGGGGCGGGGGAGCAATCAGCCCCAGCATTTT
NA,TRBD2,TRBJ2-1,TRBV7-9,CASSLDGGSPYNEQFF,TGTGCCAGCAGCTTAGATGGCGGGAGTCCCTACAATGAGCAGTTCTTC
few,TRBD1,TRBJ1-2,TRBV7-6,CASGGTGLLVDYGYTF,TGTGCCAGCGGTGGGACAGGGCTTTTAGTAGACTATGGCTACACCTTC
NA,TRBD2,TRBJ2-7,TRBV4-1,CASSQDGSGTLTYEQYF,TGCGCCAGCAGCCAAGATGGTAGCGGGACCTTAACCTACGAGCAGTACTTC
NA,NA,TRBJ2-3,TRBV25-1,CASSEFSVTDTQYF,TGTGCCAGCAGTGAATTTTCCGTCACAGATACGCAGTATTTT
NA,NA,TRBJ1-1,TRBV25-1,CASSATAYTEAFF,TGTGCCAGCAGTGCGACAGCTTACACTGAAGCTTTCTTT
NA,NA,TRBJ2-7,TRBV5-8,CASSLGLLYEQYF,TGTGCCAGCAGCTTGGGACTACTCTACGAGCAGTACTTC
NA,TRBD2,TRBJ2-3,TRBV5-1,CASSLAGGVSDTQYF,TGCGCCAGCAGCTTGGCGGGAGGGGTCTCAGATACGCAGTATTTT
NA,TRBD1,TRBJ2-7,TRBV5-1,CASSLGGTGTYEQYF,TGCGCCAGCAGCTTGGGTGGGACAGGGACCTACGAGCAGTACTTC
NA,NA,TRBJ2-1,TRBV7-9,CASSLEPAPFYNEQFF,TGTGCCAGCAGCTTGGAGCCAGCGCCATTTTACAATGAGCAGTTCTTC